This T cell receptor (beta chain) was observed in a study of cytomegalovirus exposure and HLA in healthy donors. Across the whole study: Some 85 million unique TCRs from HLA-typed donors were held in an early data release.

The PCR had 60 Vbeta and 13 Jbeta primers. In the source study's methods: Unique TCR beta chains numbered approximately 80 million in a later analysis, with approximately 10 million shared. TCRdb's copy holds only in-frame clones and misses some; the assay was immunoSEQ multiplex PCR. D and trimming come from the DNA, and the V and J calls and clone size come from that table. The table records 150,000 to 180,000 clones, more than 70% of them present only once. This CDR3 spans 12 amino acids. From germline, CDR1 is MNHEY and CDR2 SVGAGI. V shed 10 bases, J shed 4 bases, and the junction held 6 bases outside the gene matches.

The source of this sequence is a woman aged 40 to 49 in good health and CMV-seropositive. Sequences were obtained from PBMCs. The gene calls are TRBV6-5 and TRBJ1-2; 7 bases agree with TRBD1. The DNA of the CDR3 is TGTGCCACCCGGGACAGCGCCTATGGCTACACCTTC. It encodes CATRDSAYGYTF.